These T cell receptor beta chains were read from a single sample in a study of OX40 agonist ivuxolimab in advanced cancers. Generated by immunoSEQ multiplex PCR, the TCRdb table keeps only in-frame clones and is missing some. The top ten clones hold roughly 6.2% of a sample with about 48,000 clones, about 93% of them seen once. This material consisted of CD4+ or CD8+ T cells sorted from blood, taken in a trial of the OX40 agonist ivuxolimab. The receptors derive from an adult with an advanced solid tumor such as melanoma, head and neck, liver or kidney cancer. Both conserved end residues are part of each CDR3. D genes are given only for firm matches. Clone size, where shown, is once, few, many, or a class for clones that have expanded.

j_call clone_size d_call v_call cdr3_nt cdr3_aa
TRBJ2-3 . TRBD2 TRBV5-1 TGCGCCAGCGGGACTAGCGACACAGATACGCAGTATTTT CASGTSDTDTQYF
TRBJ2-3 . TRBD2 TRBV7-9 TGTGCCAGCAGCTCTTGGACTAGCGGCGCTAGCACAGATACGCAGTATTTT CASSSWTSGASTDTQYF
TRBJ2-1 once . TRBV5-1 TGCGCCAGCAGTACAGGGTTTAGTACCTACAATGAGCAGTTCTTC CASSTGFSTYNEQFF
TRBJ2-7 . TRBD2 TRBV7-8 TGTGCCAGCAGCACTCGACTAGCGGGGGGTGACGAGCAGTACTTC CASSTRLAGGDEQYF
TRBJ2-1 . TRBD2 TRBV27 TGTGCCAGCAGTCCTAGCGGGGGGCCCTACAATGAGCAGTTCTTC CASSPSGGPYNEQFF
TRBJ2-1 . TRBD1 TRBV10-1 TGCGCCAGCAGTGATATGGGACAGGGAGTATTCGGTGAGCAGTTCTTC CASSDMGQGVFGEQFF
TRBJ1-1 . . TRBV15 TGTGCCACCGGGTACGGGGGAGGGTACACTGAAGCTTTCTTT CATGYGGGYTEAFF
TRBJ2-5 . TRBD2 TRBV4-1 TGCGCCAGCAGCCAAGATGAAATGGGGGGGGAGACCCAGTACTTC CASSQDEMGGETQYF
TRBJ1-1 . . TRBV5-6 TGTGCCAGCAGCGACATGACCCGTGAAGCTTTCTTT CASSDMTREAFF
TRBJ1-4 . . TRBV5-1 TGCGCCAGCAGCAGGGAGGGACCATGGGATGAAAAACTGTTTTTT CASSREGPWDEKLFF
TRBJ2-1 . TRBD1 TRBV5-6 TGTGCCAGCAGCGCCGACAGGGGCGATGAGCAGTTCTTC CASSADRGDEQFF
TRBJ2-5 few TRBD1 TRBV11-3 TGTGCCAGCAGCCCCGACAGGGGAAAGACCCAGTACTTC CASSPDRGKTQYF
TRBJ2-1 . TRBD1 TRBV7-9 TGTGCCAGCAGCTTACCGGGACAGGCTTACAATGAGCAGTTCTTC CASSLPGQAYNEQFF
TRBJ2-3 . TRBD2 TRBV5-6 TGTGCCAGCAGCTTGACTAGCGGGGCAGATACGCAGTATTTT CASSLTSGADTQYF
TRBJ2-5 . TRBD1 TRBV4-1 TGCGCCAGCAGCCAAGAAATCAAAGGACAGGCGTTTCAAGAGACCCAGTACTTC CASSQEIKGQAFQETQYF
TRBJ2-1 once . TRBV6-4 TGTGCCAGCAGTGTTCTGGGCCAGGTGGAAGCGTTCGTAAATGAGCAGTTCTTC CASSVLGQVEAFVNEQFF
TRBJ1-5 . . TRBV19 TGTGCCAGTAGTATATATTCCCTTAGCAATCAGCCCCAGCATTTT CASSIYSLSNQPQHF
TRBJ1-1 . . TRBV27 TGTGCCAGCAGTCCGACAGGGAACACTGAAGCTTTCTTT CASSPTGNTEAFF
TRBJ1-1 . . TRBV6-5 TGTGCCAGCAGTTCAGGGAACACTGAAGCTTTCTTT CASSSGNTEAFF
TRBJ2-5 . TRBD2 TRBV9 TGTGCCAGCAGCGGTCCAGCTAGCGGGGACCAAGAGACCCAGTACTTC CASSGPASGDQETQYF
TRBJ2-5 once . TRBV11-2 TGTGCCAGCAGCTACCAAGAGACCCAGTACTTC CASSYQETQYF
TRBJ2-7 . TRBD1 TRBV19 TGTGCCAGTAGTTACGGGACAGGGTCCTACGAGCAGTACTTC CASSYGTGSYEQYF
TRBJ1-1 . . TRBV13 TGTGCCAGCAGCTCCCGCGGGGTGGGGGCTTTCTTT CASSSRGVGAFF
TRBJ1-1 . . TRBV4-2 TGTGCCAGCAGCCAAGTGGCAGCGAACACTGAAGCTTTCTTT CASSQVAANTEAFF
TRBJ1-6 . . TRBV16 TGTGCCAGCAGCCAATCGTTTTTTCCAGCTACTAATTCACCCCTCCACTTT CASSQSFFPATNSPLHF
TRBJ2-7 . TRBD2 TRBV29-1 TGCAGCGTTGGCGGGGGGGTATCCTACGAGCAGTACTTC CSVGGGVSYEQYF
TRBJ2-3 . . TRBV27 TGTGCCAGCAGCCCACGGCGGGGGCCAGACACGGATACGCAGTATTTT CASSPRRGPDTDTQYF
TRBJ1-1 . . TRBV6-5 TGTGCCAGCAGTTACTCGCTGAGGGGGAACACTGAAGCTTTCTTT CASSYSLRGNTEAFF